The 5 T cell receptor beta chains presented below share a single source sample, sequenced in a study of blood T cell repertoires in COVID-19. The assay was immunoSEQ multiplex PCR, and TCRdb's table has in-frame clones only and misses some. Among roughly 250,000 clones listed, around 84% were seen once. Material for sequencing was PBMCs or T cells enriched from blood (not recorded which). Every receptor here comes from a woman between 50 and 59 years old who had recovered from COVID-19.

The gene calls are TRBV5-4 and TRBJ2-3, with D tentatively TRBD2 (6 bases). V was shortened by 1 base and J by 4 bases, with 13 bases between the two germline ends. The CDR3 runs to 15 residues. Germline CDR1 reads SGHNT; CDR2 reads YYREEE (reference sequence). Written as DNA, the CDR3 is TGTGCCAGCAGCTTGAGTAGCGGTTCCCCAGATACGCAGTATTTT. This sequence encodes CASSLSSGSPDTQYF.

This clone was counted once. This chain connects TRBV27 to TRBJ2-5; 9 nucleotides match TRBD2. V shed 7 bases and J 4 bases; nucleotides not matched to a gene: 16. The CDR3 spans 17 residues. Germline CDR1 and CDR2: MNHEY and SMNVEV (reference sequence). The CDR3 coding sequence is TGTGCCAGCAAATCACTGGTATCTAGCGGGAAGGGAGAGACCCAGTACTTC. Its protein is CASKSLVSSGKGETQYF.

The CDR3 coding sequence is TGTGCCACCAGCAGGGACAGAAACAATGAGCAGTTCTTC. Translated, it gives CATSRDRNNEQFF. The J gene is TRBJ2-1, the V gene TRBV15; tentative D call: TRBD1 (6 bases). The CDR3 runs to 13 residues. V lost 3 bases and J lost 5, with 8 bases in between. From germline, CDR1 is LNHNV and CDR2 YYDKDF (reference sequence).

This chain uses TRBV24-1 with TRBJ1-1; the D gene is possibly TRBD1 (6 bases). The length of the CDR3 is 13 residues. V dropped 9 bases and J dropped 0 bases, with 10 bases sitting between them. The germline V gene encodes CDR1 KGHDR and CDR2 SFDVKD. The CDR3 protein is CATQDSLNTEAFF. The CDR3 DNA sequence: TGTGCCACCCAGGACAGCCTGAACACTGAAGCTTTCTTT.

This chain joins TRBV5-1 and TRBJ1-5; 7 positions agree with TRBD1. After removal of 4 bases from V and 9 bases from J, the junction contained 13 bases not matched to a gene. Germline CDR1 SGHRS, CDR2 YFSETQ. The CDR3 is 15 amino acids. CDR3 DNA sequence: TGCGCCAGCAGCCTTGGGACAGAGGGGAATTGGCCCCAGCATTTT. It translates to CASSLGTEGNWPQHF.